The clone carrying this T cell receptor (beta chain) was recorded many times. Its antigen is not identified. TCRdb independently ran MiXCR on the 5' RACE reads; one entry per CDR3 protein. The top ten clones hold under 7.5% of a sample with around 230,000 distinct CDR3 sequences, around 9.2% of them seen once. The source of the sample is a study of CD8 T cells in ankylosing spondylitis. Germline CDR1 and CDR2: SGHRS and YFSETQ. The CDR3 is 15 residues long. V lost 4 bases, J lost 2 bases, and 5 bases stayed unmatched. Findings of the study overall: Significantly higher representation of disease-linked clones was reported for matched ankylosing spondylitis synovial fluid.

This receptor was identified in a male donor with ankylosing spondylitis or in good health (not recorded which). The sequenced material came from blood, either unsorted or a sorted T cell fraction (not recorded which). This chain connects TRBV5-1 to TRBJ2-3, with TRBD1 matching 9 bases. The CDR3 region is CASSPGQGYTDTQYF. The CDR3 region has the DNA TGCGCCAGCAGCCCTGGACAGGGGTACACAGATACGCAGTATTTT.